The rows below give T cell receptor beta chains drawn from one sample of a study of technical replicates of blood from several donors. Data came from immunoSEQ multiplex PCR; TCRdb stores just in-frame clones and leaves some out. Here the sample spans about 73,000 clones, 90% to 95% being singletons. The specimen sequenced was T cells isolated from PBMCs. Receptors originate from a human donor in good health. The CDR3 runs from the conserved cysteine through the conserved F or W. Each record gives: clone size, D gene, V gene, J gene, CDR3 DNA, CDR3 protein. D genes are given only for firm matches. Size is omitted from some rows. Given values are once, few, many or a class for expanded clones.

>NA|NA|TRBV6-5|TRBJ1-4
TGTGCCAGCAGTTACTCGAATGAGGAAAAACTGTTTTTT
CASSYSNEEKLFF
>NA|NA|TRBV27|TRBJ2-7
TGTGCCAGCAGTTTCCAGGGCTACGAGCAGTACTTC
CASSFQGYEQYF
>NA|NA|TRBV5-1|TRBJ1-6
TGCGCCAGCAGGCAGGGCGACTCCTATAATTCACCCCTCCACTTT
CASRQGDSYNSPLHF
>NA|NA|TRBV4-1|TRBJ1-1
TGCGCCAGCAGAACGGGGATGAACACTGAAGCTTTCTTT
CASRTGMNTEAFF
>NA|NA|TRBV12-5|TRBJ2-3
TGTGCTAGTGGACGGGGTAACACAGATACGCAGTATTTT
CASGRGNTDTQYF
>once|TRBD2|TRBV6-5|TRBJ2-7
TGTGCCAGCAGTTACTCTGGGACTAGTTCCTACGAGCAGTACTTC
CASSYSGTSSYEQYF
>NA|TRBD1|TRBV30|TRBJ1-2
TGTGCCTCACCAAATTATGGACAGGGAGGAAGAGGCTACACCTTC
CASPNYGQGGRGYTF
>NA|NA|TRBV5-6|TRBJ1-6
TGTGCCAGCAGTTCGATCGTCACGCCAACCAGGTTCCCCCTCCACTTT
CASSSIVTPTRFPLHF
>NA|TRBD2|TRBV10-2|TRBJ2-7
TGCGCCAGCAGTGAATTTATCGGGGGGTACGAGCAGTACTTC
CASSEFIGGYEQYF
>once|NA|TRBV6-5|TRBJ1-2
TGTGCCAGCCTCGGTGGCAGGGCGGACGGCTACACCTTC
CASLGGRADGYTF
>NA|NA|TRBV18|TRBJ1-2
TGTGCCAGCTCACCTGCAGTCTCTGGCTACACCTTC
CASSPAVSGYTF
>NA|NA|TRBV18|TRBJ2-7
TGTGCCAGCTCATTCGGCCGGGGGAGTTCCTACGAGCAGTACTTC
CASSFGRGSSYEQYF
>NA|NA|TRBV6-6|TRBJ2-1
TGTGCCAGCAGTTACGGCGGGATTGCCTACAATGAGCAGTTCTTC
CASSYGGIAYNEQFF
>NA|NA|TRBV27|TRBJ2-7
TGTGCCAGCAGTTTTAGCCAGCACTACGAGCAGTACTTC
CASSFSQHYEQYF
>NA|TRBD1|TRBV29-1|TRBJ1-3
TGCAGCGTTGAGGAGACAGGGTCAGGAAACACCATATATTTT
CSVEETGSGNTIYF
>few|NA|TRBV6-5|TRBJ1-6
TGTGCCAGCAGACATGGACAGTCGTATAATTCACCCCTCCACTTT
CASRHGQSYNSPLHF